This record covers a single T cell receptor beta chain. Antigen specificity is unknown. The sample comes from a study of breast tumors, draining lymph nodes, adjacent tissues. TCRdb re-analysed the multiplex PCR reads in MiXCR, keeping a single row per CDR3 protein. The sample includes about 89,000 distinct CDR3 sequences, around 28% of them seen just once. General study findings and limits: Data fit most tumor T cells coming from lymph node, expanding in tumor. Luminal-like breast cancer showed significantly higher tumor–nontumor repertoire similarity than basal-like. Tumors had less TCR diversity than lymph nodes, more than nontumor tissue.

CDR1 is SGDLS, CDR2 YYNGEE, per germline. This CDR3 is built from 13 residues. V gave up 0 bases and J gave up 6 bases; unmatched junction bases: 1. Axillary draining lymph nodes of breast cancer patients supplied the node samples. The sequence derives from a female donor with breast cancer. Some clones in this sample may be carry-over from other donors' samples. Material: axillary lymph node tissue. V usage is TRBV9 and J usage is TRBJ2-3, with 7 bases fitting TRBD1. The CDR3 DNA sequence: TGTGCCAGCAGCGTAGGACAGGGCGATACGCAGTATTTT. Its translation is CASSVGQGDTQYF.